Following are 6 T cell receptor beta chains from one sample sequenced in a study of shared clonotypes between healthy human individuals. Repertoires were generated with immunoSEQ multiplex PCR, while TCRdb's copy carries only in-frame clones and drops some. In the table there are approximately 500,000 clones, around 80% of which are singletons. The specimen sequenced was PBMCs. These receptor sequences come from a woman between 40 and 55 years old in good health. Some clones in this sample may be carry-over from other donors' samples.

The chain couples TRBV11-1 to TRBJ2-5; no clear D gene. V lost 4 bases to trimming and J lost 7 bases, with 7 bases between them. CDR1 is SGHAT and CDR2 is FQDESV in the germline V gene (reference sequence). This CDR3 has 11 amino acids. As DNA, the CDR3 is TGTGCCAGCAGCTCCGCTGGGACCCAGTACTTC. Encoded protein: CASSSAGTQYF.

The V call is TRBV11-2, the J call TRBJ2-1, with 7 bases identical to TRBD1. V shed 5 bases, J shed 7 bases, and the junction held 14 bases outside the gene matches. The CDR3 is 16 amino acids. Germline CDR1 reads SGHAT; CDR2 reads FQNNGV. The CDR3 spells CASSTNTGVRGNEQFF. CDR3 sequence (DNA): TGTGCCAGCAGCACTAACACAGGGGTTCGGGGAAATGAGCAGTTCTTC.

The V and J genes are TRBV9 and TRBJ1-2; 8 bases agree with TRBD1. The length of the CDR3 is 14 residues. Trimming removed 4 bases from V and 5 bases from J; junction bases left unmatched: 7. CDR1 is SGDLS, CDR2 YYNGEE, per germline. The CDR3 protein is CASSPGQGMYGYTF. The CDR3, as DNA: TGTGCCAGCAGCCCCGGACAGGGAATGTATGGCTACACCTTC.

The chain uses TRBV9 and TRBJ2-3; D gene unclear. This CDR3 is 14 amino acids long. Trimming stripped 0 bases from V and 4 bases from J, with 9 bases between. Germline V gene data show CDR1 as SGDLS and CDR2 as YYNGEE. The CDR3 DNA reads TGTGCCAGCAGCGTAGGGTCAGGTTCAGATACGCAGTATTTT. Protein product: CASSVGSGSDTQYF.

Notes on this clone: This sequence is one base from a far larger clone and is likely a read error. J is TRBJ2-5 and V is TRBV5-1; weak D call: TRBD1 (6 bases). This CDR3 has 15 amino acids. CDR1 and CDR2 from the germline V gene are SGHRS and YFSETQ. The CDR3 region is CASRPAPGQQGTQYF. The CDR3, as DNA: TGCGCCAGCAGACCAGCGCCGGGACAACAAGGGACCCAGTACTTC.

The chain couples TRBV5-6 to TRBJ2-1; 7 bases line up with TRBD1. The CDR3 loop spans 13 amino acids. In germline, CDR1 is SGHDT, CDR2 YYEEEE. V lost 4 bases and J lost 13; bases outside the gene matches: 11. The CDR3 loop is CASSPQGVTNQFF. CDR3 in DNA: TGTGCCAGCAGCCCCCAGGGGGTGACTAACCAGTTCTTC.